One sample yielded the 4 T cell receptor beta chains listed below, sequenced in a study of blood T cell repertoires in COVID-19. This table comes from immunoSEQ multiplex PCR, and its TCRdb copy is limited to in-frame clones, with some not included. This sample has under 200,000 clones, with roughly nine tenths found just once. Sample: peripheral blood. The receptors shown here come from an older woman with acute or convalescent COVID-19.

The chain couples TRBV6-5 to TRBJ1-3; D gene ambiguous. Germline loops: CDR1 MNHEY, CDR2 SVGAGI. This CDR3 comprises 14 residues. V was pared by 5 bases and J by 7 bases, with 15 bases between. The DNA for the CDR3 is TGTGCCAGCAGTCCCTCCTTTTCTCGGAACACCATATATTTT. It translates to CASSPSFSRNTIYF.

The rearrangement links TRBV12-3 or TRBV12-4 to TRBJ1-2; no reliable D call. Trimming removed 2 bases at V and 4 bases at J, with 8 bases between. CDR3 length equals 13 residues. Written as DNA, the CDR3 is TGTGCCAGCAGTTTACGAGCTGTCTATGGCTACACCTTC. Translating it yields CASSLRAVYGYTF.

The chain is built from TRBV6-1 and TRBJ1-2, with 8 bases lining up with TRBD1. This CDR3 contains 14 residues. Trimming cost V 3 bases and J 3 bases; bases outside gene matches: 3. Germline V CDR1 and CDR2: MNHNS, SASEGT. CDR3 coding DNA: TGTGCCAGCAGTGACGACAGGGGTCACTATGGCTACACCTTC. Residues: CASSDDRGHYGYTF.

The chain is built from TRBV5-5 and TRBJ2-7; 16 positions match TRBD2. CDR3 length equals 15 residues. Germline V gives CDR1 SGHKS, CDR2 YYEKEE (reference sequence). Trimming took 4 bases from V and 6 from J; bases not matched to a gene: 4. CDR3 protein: CASSGTSGRAREQYF. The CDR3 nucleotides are TGTGCCAGCAGCGGGACTAGCGGGAGGGCCCGCGAGCAGTACTTC.